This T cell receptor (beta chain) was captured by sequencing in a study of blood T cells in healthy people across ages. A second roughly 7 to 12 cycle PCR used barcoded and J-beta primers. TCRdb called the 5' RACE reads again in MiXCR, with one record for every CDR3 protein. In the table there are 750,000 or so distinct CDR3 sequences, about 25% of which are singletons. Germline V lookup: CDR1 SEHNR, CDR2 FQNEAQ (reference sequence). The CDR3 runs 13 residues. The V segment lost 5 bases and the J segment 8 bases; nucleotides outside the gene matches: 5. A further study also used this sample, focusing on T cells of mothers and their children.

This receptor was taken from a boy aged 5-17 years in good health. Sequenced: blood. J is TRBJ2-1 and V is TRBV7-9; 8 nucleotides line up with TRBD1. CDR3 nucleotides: TGTGCCAGCAGCCCAGTGACAGGGGATGAGCAGTTCTTC. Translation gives CASSPVTGDEQFF.